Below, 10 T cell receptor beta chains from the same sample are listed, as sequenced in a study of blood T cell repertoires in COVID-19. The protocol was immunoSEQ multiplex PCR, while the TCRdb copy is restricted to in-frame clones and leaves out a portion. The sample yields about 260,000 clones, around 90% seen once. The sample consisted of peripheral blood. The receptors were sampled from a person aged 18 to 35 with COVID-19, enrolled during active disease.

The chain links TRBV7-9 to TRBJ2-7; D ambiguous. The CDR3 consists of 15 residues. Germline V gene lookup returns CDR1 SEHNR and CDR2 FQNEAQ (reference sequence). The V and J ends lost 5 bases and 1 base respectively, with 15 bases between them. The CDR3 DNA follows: TGTGCCAGCAGCCTCCTTTCAACTCTTTCCTACGAGCAGTACTTC. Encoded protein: CASSLLSTLSYEQYF.

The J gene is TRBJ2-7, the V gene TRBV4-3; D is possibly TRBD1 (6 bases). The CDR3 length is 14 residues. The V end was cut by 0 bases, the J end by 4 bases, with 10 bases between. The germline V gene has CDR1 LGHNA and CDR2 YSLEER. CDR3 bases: TGCGCCAGCAGCCAAGACGGCAGGGGTTACGAGCAGTACTTC. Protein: CASSQDGRGYEQYF.

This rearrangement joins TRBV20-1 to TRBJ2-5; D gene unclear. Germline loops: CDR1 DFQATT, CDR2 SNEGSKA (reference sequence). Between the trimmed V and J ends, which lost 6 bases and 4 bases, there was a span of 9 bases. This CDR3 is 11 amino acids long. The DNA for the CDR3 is TGCAGTGCGGTAGAGGTAGAGACCCAGTACTTC. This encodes CSAVEVETQYF.

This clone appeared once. The CDR3 spells CAISEKTDNQPQHF. For the CDR3, the DNA is TGTGCCATCAGTGAGAAGACAGATAATCAGCCCCAGCATTTT. This rearrangement joins TRBV10-3 to TRBJ1-5; possibly TRBD1 for D (5 bases). V dropped 2 bases and J dropped 4 bases, with 9 bases sitting between them. The germline V gene encodes CDR1 ENHRY and CDR2 SYGVKD. This CDR3 contains 14 residues.

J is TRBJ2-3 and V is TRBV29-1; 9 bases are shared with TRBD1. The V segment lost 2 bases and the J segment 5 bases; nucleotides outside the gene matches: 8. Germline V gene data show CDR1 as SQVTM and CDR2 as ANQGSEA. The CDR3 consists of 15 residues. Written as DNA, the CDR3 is TGCAGCGTTGAACGAAAACAGGGGGCTATAGATACGCAGTATTTT. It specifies CSVERKQGAIDTQYF.

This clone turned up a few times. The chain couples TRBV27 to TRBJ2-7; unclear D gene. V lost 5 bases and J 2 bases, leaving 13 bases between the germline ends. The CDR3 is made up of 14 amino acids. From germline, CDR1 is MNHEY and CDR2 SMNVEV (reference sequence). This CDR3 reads CASSGLGKAYEQYF. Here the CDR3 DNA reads TGTGCCAGCAGTGGCCTGGGCAAGGCCTACGAGCAGTACTTC.

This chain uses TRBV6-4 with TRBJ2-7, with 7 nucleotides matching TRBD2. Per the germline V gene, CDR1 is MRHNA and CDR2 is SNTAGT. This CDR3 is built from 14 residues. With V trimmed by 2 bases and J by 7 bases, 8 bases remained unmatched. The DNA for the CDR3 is TGTGCCAGCAGTGACGTGCCGGGAGGAGGGGAGCAGTACTTC. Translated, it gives CASSDVPGGGEQYF.

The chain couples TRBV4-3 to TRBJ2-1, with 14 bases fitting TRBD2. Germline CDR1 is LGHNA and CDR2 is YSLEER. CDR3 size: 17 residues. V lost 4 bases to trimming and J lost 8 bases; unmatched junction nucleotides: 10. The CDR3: CASSPTSGRVKLDEQFF. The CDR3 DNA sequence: TGCGCCAGCAGCCCGACTAGCGGGAGGGTGAAGCTGGATGAGCAGTTCTTC.

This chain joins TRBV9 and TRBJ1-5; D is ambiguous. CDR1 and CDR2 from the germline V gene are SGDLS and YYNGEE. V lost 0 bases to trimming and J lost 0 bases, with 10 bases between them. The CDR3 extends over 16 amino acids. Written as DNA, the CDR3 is TGTGCCAGCAGCGTAGGAGAATTGAATAGCAATCAGCCCCAGCATTTT. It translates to CASSVGELNSNQPQHF.

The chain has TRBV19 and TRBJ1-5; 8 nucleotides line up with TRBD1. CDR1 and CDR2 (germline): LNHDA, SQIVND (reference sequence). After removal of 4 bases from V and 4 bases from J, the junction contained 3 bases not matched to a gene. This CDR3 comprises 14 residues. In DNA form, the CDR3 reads TGTGCCAGTAGTACCCGACAGGGGAATCAGCCCCAGCATTTT. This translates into CASSTRQGNQPQHF.